What follows describes a single T cell receptor (beta chain). Which antigen it targets is not known. Base-call qualities are not available, and no considerably larger clone is one nucleotide away. The source of the sample is a study of cytomegalovirus exposure and HLA in healthy donors (dated by TCRdb to the late 2010s). With respect to the entire study: An earlier analysis of about 560 of the donors reported 276 Gb of sequence data and 90 million to 120 million unique TCR beta sequences obtained from about 200 million T cells. An early release that covered around 590 HLA-typed donors contained approximately 320 gigabases of sequencing data and roughly 84 million unique TCR sequences. Of the roughly 400 genotyped donors, over 70% fell in the genetic ancestry cluster associated with self-reported Caucasian donors. The aim of the study was to test whether cataloging public T cell receptors could identify signatures of past pathogen exposure. The T cell repertoires of 550 to 850 subjects were profiled by immunosequencing and related to cytomegalovirus serostatus. A separate validation cohort of some 130 different subjects was used in addition to the 666-subject first cohort. High-throughput TCR immunosequencing, statistical association of individual TCRs with disease status, and machine learning were combined to predict cytomegalovirus infection status. To study patterns of TCR occurrence, a later analysis re-analyzed previously published TCR beta repertoires from hundreds of donors and added high-resolution HLA genotyping. Rather than using new phenotypic data, the later analysis identified candidate immune exposures from TCR beta sequences and from how often those sequences occurred across donors. An earlier analysis of some 600 of the donors applied high-throughput TCR beta sequencing to assess whether each TCR beta V gene segment acted as functional or pseudogenic. Alongside the repertoire data, information on donor age, sex, ethnicity and CMV serostatus was compiled. In a later genetic analysis, genome-wide SNP genotypes for about three fifths of the roughly 670 donors were used, and that subset was treated as a discovery cohort. Every discovery cohort repertoire had been produced on one sequencing platform. HLA typing covered class I and class II loci at four-digit resolution. Typing coverage varied by locus: roughly 620-630 donors for A, B, C, DRB1 and DQB1; approximately 500 for DQA1; more than 600 for DPA1; approximately 470 for DPB1. Because of strong linkage in the cohort, roughly five DR-DQ haplotypes were treated as single units for association and clustering. Among roughly 400 genotyped donors of the cohort, an average of about 240,000 unique TCR beta nucleotide sequences was sequenced per donor, of which about 18% were non-productive.

Preparation of the library involved the immunoSEQ multiplex PCR assay. The multiplex PCR relied on a mix of 60 forward primers for TCR Vbeta segments and 13 reverse primers for TCR Jbeta segments. The CDR3 region of rearranged TCR beta genes was amplified from genomic DNA by a multiplex PCR assay. The Illumina HiSeq System was used to sequence the amplified TCR beta libraries as 87-base-pair reads. The authors processed their data as follows. A later analysis tallied around 87 million unique TCR beta chains across the 660 or so repertoires, and some 12 million of those chains were shared by two or more donors. Raw reads were error-corrected and collapsed into unique sequences by a nearest-neighbor algorithm in which closely related sequences were merged to remove PCR and sequencing errors. V, D and J gene segments were assigned by aligning CDR3 sequences to IMGT reference sequences. For a sequence to be retained, a match of at least six nucleotides was required to both a V gene segment and a J gene segment. Rearrangements were classified as productive when the CDR3 lacked stop codons and remained in frame with V and J, and all other rearrangements were classified as non-productive. CDR3 was defined according to IMGT convention as the region running from the second conserved V-encoded cysteine to the conserved J-encoded phenylalanine. Sequences without an unambiguous match to a single V gene segment were excluded from the earlier analysis of approximately 560 of the donors. In an earlier analysis of almost 600 of the donors, a V segment was called functional when productive rearrangements were above 56.7%, and segregating when the standard deviation between donors exceeded 5%. A statistical classification framework was built for diagnosing cytomegalovirus status from the catalog of TCR beta chain sequences. In a later analysis, V and J genes were assigned by comparing TCR nucleotide sequences against IMGT/GENE-DB human TR gene sequences. Using the TCRdist pipeline, a later analysis assigned CDR3 sequences along with most-parsimonious VDJ recombination scenarios. In a later analysis, each TCR beta chain was defined by its CDR3 amino acid sequence together with its V-gene family, and reads lacking a unique V-gene family were excluded. As a way to deal with suspected cross-contamination and a sequencing artifact, a later analysis dropped 450 to 600 nucleotide sequences that were highly shared and had low generation probability. In a later analysis, a clonal expansion index was calculated for each public chain from normalized within-repertoire ranks of inferred template counts. In a later analysis, generation probabilities were computed with a VDJ recombination model fitted to out-of-frame rearrangements, and the resulting probabilities were checked against IGoR. In a later analysis, TCR-TCR, TCR-HLA and TCR-CMV co-occurrence was scored with hypergeometric tests, and a repertoire-size bias correction was applied to TCR pairs. In a later analysis, false discovery rates were estimated by permuting HLA or CMV assignments 20 times. In a later analysis, co-occurring TCRs were grouped with DBSCAN, and TCRdist sequence similarity was added when clustering was performed within HLA-allele-positive subsets. Repertoires with fewer than 30,000 or more than 120,000 public chains, plus five repertoires with anomalous nucleotide sharing, were excluded from co-occurrence clustering. The table was pulled from immuneACCESS by TCRdb, which kept in-frame rearrangements only. Such tables lose some clones; where checked, under half of the loss comes from unresolved V genes, and the rest has no known cause. The V and J calls and the clone size are those of that table, but D and trimming were determined from the DNA. The sample data list 160,000 or so clones, and 75% to 85% of these were observed just once. The ten largest account for about 10% of the sample.

The germline V gene (reference sequence) provides CDR1 LNHDA and CDR2 SQIVND. V lost 6 bases and J lost 0 bases; the stretch between them is 12 bases long. CDR3 length: 15 amino acids, cysteine to phenylalanine. Only the CDR3 region is kept as DNA, spanning 45 bases read in frame from base 1. The cohort was made up of about 610 healthy bone marrow donors. At the time of sampling, all cohort members were nominally healthy, though unrecorded immune exposures were likely present. The donor was CMV seropositive and was included in the group of 270 or so seropositive cohort members. A peripheral blood sample was provided by each donor, and peripheral blood mononuclear cells were used for TCR beta sequencing. Genomic DNA extraction from the blood cell samples was performed with the Qiagen DNeasy Blood Extraction Kit. Overall results and qualifications from the work: A total of around 150 TCR beta chains were listed by the study as associated with cytomegalovirus. A later analysis found that TCR association rates varied across HLA loci, with DRB1 alleles showing the most associated TCRs and HLA-C alleles the fewest. A group of highly shared sequence variants was considered likely to be a technical artifact of the sequencing pipeline. In this cohort, only TCR beta chains were sequenced, and detectable features were limited by the absence of alpha or paired-chain data. V-gene and J-gene trimming of TCR beta chains was associated with a missense DCLRE1C variant in a later genetic analysis, and the association was replicated in an independent cohort. Because counts were too low, roughly 17 rarely observed V segments, including chromosome 9 orphons, were left out of the earlier analysis of approximately 500 of the donors. For the cohort, immune exposure information was limited to CMV serostatus. A later analysis reported that several top co-occurrence clusters appeared linked to parvovirus B19, influenza, CMV and Epstein-Barr virus. Most TCR sequences were seen in very few donors, while some public TCRs were found in many individuals. In a later analysis, HLA-associated TCR beta chains showed more clonal expansion and lower generation probabilities than non-associated chains that were equally common. According to a later genetic analysis, donors in an Asian-associated ancestry cluster had fewer N-insertions in productive TCRs than the approximately 650-donor mean. The 87-base-pair reads could not distinguish some IMGT-functional V segments, including TRBV6-2 and TRBV6-3, so those segments were excluded. The authors suggested that the approach could potentially be generalized to other disease states and immunological phenotypes. Because HLA typing was missing for some donors at each locus, association tests included only the typed subset. Sequencing depth was assumed to be roughly uniform across donors in the presence/absence analyses, though that assumption may not hold. A few of the identified cytomegalovirus-associated TCR beta chains were confirmed in vitro to be specific for cytomegalovirus antigens. When HLA alleles, especially DR and DQ, strongly co-occurred, TCR associations were difficult to assign to individual alleles. An earlier analysis of around 500 of the donors showed that most TCR beta V segments appeared in productive rearrangements either about 90% or about 30% of the time, which broadly matched IMGT annotations. A further reported finding was that TCR beta sequences accurately predicted the HLA-A and HLA-B alleles for most subjects in the first cohort. Cytomegalovirus status was reported to be diagnosed by the classifier with high specificity and sensitivity in both the original and validation cohorts. Specific HLA alleles were associated with roughly 17,000 TCR beta sequences at a false discovery rate of 0.05 in a later analysis. Correlated functional status among segregating V segments might reflect linkage disequilibrium, but an unknown experimental factor could not be ruled out. Most CMV-associated TCR beta chains appeared to be HLA-restricted in a later analysis, and the HLA associations seemed to be driven largely by CMV exposure.

What was sequenced was PBMCs. The clonotype was recovered from a man aged 50-59 years in good health and CMV-seropositive. The rearrangement joined TRBV19 to TRBJ1-5, and TRBD1 may be the D gene, going by 5 matching bases. The nucleotide sequence reads as follows: TGTGCCAGTAGCCTCACAGGATATAGCAATCAGCCCCAGCATTTT. This gives the protein CASSLTGYSNQPQHF. With the portions outside the CDR3 filled from the reference TRBV19 and TRBJ1-5 genes, the complete variable region becomes DGGITQSPKYLFRKEGQNVTLSCEQNLNHDAMYWYRQDPGQGLRLIYYSQIVNDFQKGDIAEGYSVSREKKESFPLTVTSAQKNPTAFYLCASSLTGYSNQPQHFGDGTRLSIL.